Listed here are 21 T cell receptor beta chains from one sample, sequenced in a study of PD-1 blockade in classical Hodgkin lymphoma. Data came from immunoSEQ multiplex PCR; TCRdb stores just in-frame clones and leaves some out. The sample gives 11,000 to 15,000 clones, 83% of which show up once; about 20% is in the top ten. Brentuximab vedotin exposure varied, and every patient relapsed after autologous stem cell transplantation. The material sequenced was peripheral blood mononuclear cells (PBMCs), taken at baseline. All receptors derive from a human donor with classical Hodgkin lymphoma.

The J gene is TRBJ1-6, the V gene TRBV27, with D maybe TRBD1 (6 bases). This CDR3 has 15 residues. V was cut by 7 bases and J by 8 bases, with 18 bases left in between. CDR1 is MNHEY, CDR2 SMNVEV, per germline (reference sequence). The CDR3 sequence is CASNLGGRTDSPLHF. The CDR3, as DNA: TGTGCCAGCAACTTGGGGGGCAGGACGGATTCACCCCTCCACTTT.

The chain has TRBV7-9 and TRBJ2-1; 8 nucleotides line up with TRBD2. Per germline, CDR1 SEHNR and CDR2 FQNEAQ (reference sequence). Germline trimming cut 3 bases from V and 4 bases from J; bases unmatched to any gene: 5. The CDR3 runs to 15 residues. In nucleotides, the CDR3 is TGTGCCAGCAGCTTGCGCGGGGGGCTATACAATGAGCAGTTCTTC. Protein product: CASSLRGGLYNEQFF.

The V gene is TRBV28, the J gene TRBJ1-4; 8 positions agree with TRBD1. The CDR3 has 16 amino acids. Looked up from germline, CDR1 is MDHEN and CDR2 is SYDVKM. Germline trimming cut 4 bases from V and 7 bases from J; bases unmatched to any gene: 11. The CDR3 nucleotides are TGTGCCAGCAGTTCAGGGGGAACAGGGGGACGTGAAAAACTGTTTTTT. Translation gives CASSSGGTGGREKLFF.

The CDR3 protein is CASSQEGGETQYF. CDR3 in DNA: TGTGCCAGCAGCCAGGAGGGCGGAGAGACCCAGTACTTC. The rearrangement uses TRBV13 and TRBJ2-5; TRBD2 is a possible D gene (6 bases). Germline V lookup: CDR1 PRHDT, CDR2 FYEKMQ (reference sequence). The V end was cut by 5 bases, the J end by 4 bases, with 11 bases between. The CDR3 has 13 residues. Full variable domain (outside the CDR3, taken from reference TRBV13 and TRBJ2-5): AAGVIQSPRHLIKEKRETATLKCYPIPRHDTVYWYQQGPGQDPQFLISFYEKMQSDKGSIPDRFSAQQFSDYHSELNMSSLELGDSALYFCASSQEGGETQYFGPGTRLLVL.

This rearrangement joins TRBV6-1 to TRBJ1-1; TRBD1 is a possible D gene (6 bases). Per germline, CDR1 MNHNS and CDR2 SASEGT. This CDR3 contains 14 residues. The germline V and J ends were trimmed by 4 bases and 4 bases, with 13 bases remaining between them. CDR3: CASSAYRASTEAFF. The CDR3 DNA reads TGTGCCAGCAGTGCCTACAGGGCGAGCACTGAAGCTTTCTTT.

CDR3 nucleotide sequence: TGTGCCAGTAGGGATGGACAGGGGGCTAATGAAAAACTGTTTTTT. The encoded protein is CASRDGQGANEKLFF. The chain is built from TRBV19 and TRBJ1-4, with TRBD1 matching 10 bases. The V gene end was trimmed by 6 bases and the J gene end by 3 bases; junction bases not matched to a gene: 4. The CDR3 covers 15 residues. CDR1 and CDR2 (germline): LNHDA, SQIVND (reference sequence).

The chain links TRBV29-1 to TRBJ2-2, with D possibly matching TRBD1 (6 bases). This CDR3 region has 14 residues. In germline, CDR1 is SQVTM, CDR2 ANQGSEA. Trimming left V 6 bases short and J 5 bases short, with 16 bases between. CDR3 amino acids: CSVLDDRFTGELFF. The CDR3 nucleotides are TGCAGCGTCCTGGACGACAGGTTTACCGGGGAGCTGTTTTTT.

This clone was counted a few times. The chain recombines TRBV6-5 with TRBJ1-6, with D possibly TRBD1 on 6 matching bases. Germline CDR1 and CDR2: MNHEY and SVGAGI. V was trimmed by 4 bases and J by 2 bases, leaving 6 bases between them. This CDR3 is built from 14 residues. CDR3 DNA sequence: TGTGCCAGCAGTTGGACAGCCTATAATTCACCCCTCCACTTT. It yields the protein CASSWTAYNSPLHF.

This clone was counted once. The chain employs TRBV15 and TRBJ2-5, with D unresolved. The V gene lost 0 bases and the J gene lost 1 base, with 12 bases spanning the gap. Germline V gene sequence: CDR1 LNHNV, CDR2 YYDKDF (reference sequence). This CDR3 contains 16 residues. The CDR3 nucleotides are TGTGCCACCAGCAGAGAGTACGGCAATCGCCAAGAGACCCAGTACTTC. It specifies CATSREYGNRQETQYF.

This chain links TRBV5-6 with TRBJ1-4; weak D call: TRBD1 (5 bases). Deletions cut 8 bases from V and 6 bases from J, with 20 bases between. The CDR3 is 15 residues long. Germline loops: CDR1 SGHDT, CDR2 YYEEEE. The CDR3 nucleotides are TGTGCCAGATCGAGGATCGGGACCTCTCATGAAAAACTGTTTTTT. It translates to CARSRIGTSHEKLFF.

This sequence joins TRBV5-1 and TRBJ2-2; D is perhaps TRBD2 (5 bases). V was shortened by 2 bases and J by 6 bases, with 11 bases between the two germline ends. This CDR3 is built from 14 residues. In germline, CDR1 is SGHRS, CDR2 YFSETQ. CDR3 residues: CASSLVSGAGELFF. The CDR3 DNA is TGCGCCAGCAGCTTAGTAAGCGGTGCCGGGGAGCTGTTTTTT.

The chain couples TRBV28 to TRBJ1-4, with D perhaps matching TRBD1 (6 bases). Trimming stripped 5 bases from V and 5 bases from J, with 21 bases between. This CDR3 contains 17 residues. In germline, CDR1 is MDHEN, CDR2 SYDVKM. CDR3 DNA: TGTGCCAGCAGTCTAGTCAAACAGGGTTTGATGAATGAAAAACTGTTTTTT. Translated, it gives CASSLVKQGLMNEKLFF.

The chain is built from TRBV19 and TRBJ1-1; the match to TRBD1 covers 10 bases. J lost 5 bases, V lost 5 bases, and 5 bases had no gene match. Germline CDR1 and CDR2: LNHDA and SQIVND (reference sequence). The CDR3 runs to 14 residues. The CDR3 sequence is CASSPGQGRTEAFF. The CDR3, as DNA: TGTGCCAGTAGTCCGGGACAGGGGAGGACTGAAGCTTTCTTT.

The chain links TRBV9 to TRBJ2-5, with D perhaps TRBD2 (7 bases). The length of the CDR3 is 15 residues. Germline V lookup: CDR1 SGDLS, CDR2 YYNGEE. The V end lost 1 base, the J end lost 9 bases, and 19 bases lay between the germline ends. The CDR3 here is CASSVSRGGRSSQYF. The CDR3 nucleotides read TGTGCCAGCAGCGTAAGTAGGGGGGGAAGGAGTTCCCAGTACTTC.

This clone was seen a few times. V usage is TRBV7-8 and J usage is TRBJ2-3; D is undetermined. CDR1 is SGHVS and CDR2 is FQNEAQ in the germline V gene. The CDR3 extends over 16 amino acids. Trimming removed 1 base at V and 6 bases at J, with 17 bases between. The CDR3 DNA reads as TGTGCCAGCAGCTTAGTGGCAGCCGCCTTTGGGGATACGCAGTATTTT. Protein sequence: CASSLVAAAFGDTQYF.

This clone has a handful of counts. The V call is TRBV9, the J call TRBJ2-2; 10 bases fit TRBD1. Trimming at V came to 3 bases and at J to 4 bases, leaving 3 bases not matched to a gene. The CDR3 totals 15 residues. Germline CDR1 and CDR2: SGDLS and YYNGEE. The chain's CDR3 is CASSGGQGVTGELFF. CDR3 nucleotide sequence: TGTGCCAGCAGCGGCGGACAGGGGGTCACCGGGGAGCTGTTTTTT.

The chain links TRBV5-1 to TRBJ1-2, with D possibly being TRBD1 (5 bases). The germline V and J ends were trimmed by 0 bases and 3 bases, with 12 bases remaining between them. The germline CDR1 and CDR2 sequences are SGHRS and YFSETQ. There are 15 residues in the CDR3. CDR3 sequence (DNA): TGCGCCAGCAGCTTGGCCGGGCAGGGACACTATGGCTACACCTTC. As protein: CASSLAGQGHYGYTF. The variable domain in full, completed from reference TRBV5-1 and TRBJ1-2, reads KAGVTQTPRYLIKTRGQQVTLSCSPISGHRSVSWYQQTPGQGLQFLFEYFSETQRNKGNFPGRFSGRQFSNSRSEMNVSTLELGDSALYLCASSLAGQGHYGYTFGSGTRLTVV.

The rearrangement uses TRBV18 and TRBJ1-6; D possibly corresponds to TRBD1 (5 bases). The V end was cut by 3 bases, the J end by 7 bases, with 10 bases between. The CDR3 runs 14 residues. CDR1 and CDR2 from the germline V gene are KGHSH and LQKENI. Here the CDR3 DNA reads TGTGCCAGCTCACCGGGGCAGAACAATTCACCCCTCCACTTT. This encodes CASSPGQNNSPLHF.

DNA of the CDR3: TGTGCCAGCAGCTTGGGGCTGGGGGTCACGGGGCTCACTGAAGCTTTCTTT. As protein: CASSLGLGVTGLTEAFF. The gene calls are TRBV5-4 and TRBJ1-1; perhaps TRBD1 as D (5 bases). The CDR3 covers 17 residues. V gave up 0 bases and J gave up 4 bases, with 19 bases separating them. Germline lookup yields CDR1 SGHNT and CDR2 YYREEE (reference sequence).

The gene calls are TRBV10-1 and TRBJ2-5; TRBD1 matches 12 bases. Germline lookup yields CDR1 WNHNN and CDR2 SYGVQD (reference sequence). V lost 0 bases to trimming and J lost 0 bases; unmatched junction nucleotides: 5. The CDR3 is made up of 18 amino acids. CDR3 bases: TGCGCCAGCAGTGAGTCGATAGGGACAGGGGGCAACCAAGAGACCCAGTACTTC. Translating it yields CASSESIGTGGNQETQYF.

This sequence joins TRBV20-1 and TRBJ1-1, with a tentative D call TRBD1 (5 bases). Germline V gives CDR1 DFQATT, CDR2 SNEGSKA (reference sequence). Trimming took 3 bases from V and 11 from J, leaving 13 bases between them. This CDR3 contains 11 residues. The CDR3 DNA sequence: TGCAGTGCTAGTCCCCAGGGAAGTGCTTTCTTT. It specifies CSASPQGSAFF.